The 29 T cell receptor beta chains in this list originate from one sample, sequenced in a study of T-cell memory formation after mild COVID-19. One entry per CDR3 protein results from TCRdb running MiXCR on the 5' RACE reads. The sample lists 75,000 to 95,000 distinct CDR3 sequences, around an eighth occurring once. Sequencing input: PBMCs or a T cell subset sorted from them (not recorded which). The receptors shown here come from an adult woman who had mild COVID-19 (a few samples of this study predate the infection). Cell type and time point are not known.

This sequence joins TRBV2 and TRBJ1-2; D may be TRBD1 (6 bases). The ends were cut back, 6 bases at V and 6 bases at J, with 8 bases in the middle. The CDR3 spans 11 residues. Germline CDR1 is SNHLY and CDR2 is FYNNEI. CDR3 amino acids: CASRQGNGYTF. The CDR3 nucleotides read TGTGCCAGCAGGCAGGGGAATGGCTACACCTTC.

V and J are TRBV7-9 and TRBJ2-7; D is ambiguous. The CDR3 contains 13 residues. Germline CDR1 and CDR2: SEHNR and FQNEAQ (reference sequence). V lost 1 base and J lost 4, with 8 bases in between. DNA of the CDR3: TGTGCCAGCAGCTTAGAGTCGGTGTACGAGCAGTACTTC. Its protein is CASSLESVYEQYF.

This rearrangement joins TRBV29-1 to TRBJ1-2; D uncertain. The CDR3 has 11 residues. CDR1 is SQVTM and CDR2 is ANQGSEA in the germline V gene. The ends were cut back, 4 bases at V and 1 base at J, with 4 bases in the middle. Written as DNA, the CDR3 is TGCAGCGTTGGGCGTAACTATGGCTACACCTTC. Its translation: CSVGRNYGYTF.

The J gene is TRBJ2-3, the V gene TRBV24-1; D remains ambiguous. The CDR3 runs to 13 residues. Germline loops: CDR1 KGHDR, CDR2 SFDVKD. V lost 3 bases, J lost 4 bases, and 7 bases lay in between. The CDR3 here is CATSDLGPDTQYF. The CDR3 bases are TGTGCCACCAGTGATCTTGGACCAGATACGCAGTATTTT.

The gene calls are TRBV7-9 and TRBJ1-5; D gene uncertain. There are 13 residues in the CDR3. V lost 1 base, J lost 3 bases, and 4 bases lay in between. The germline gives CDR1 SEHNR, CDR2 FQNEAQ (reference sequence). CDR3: CASSLGPNQPQHF. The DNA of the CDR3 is TGTGCCAGCAGCTTAGGACCCAATCAGCCCCAGCATTTT.

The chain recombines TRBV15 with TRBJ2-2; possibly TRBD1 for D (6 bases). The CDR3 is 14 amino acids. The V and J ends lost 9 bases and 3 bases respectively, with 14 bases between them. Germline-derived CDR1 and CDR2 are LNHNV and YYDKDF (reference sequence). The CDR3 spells CATRKQGDTGELFF. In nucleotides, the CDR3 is TGTGCCACACGCAAACAGGGAGACACCGGGGAGCTGTTTTTT.

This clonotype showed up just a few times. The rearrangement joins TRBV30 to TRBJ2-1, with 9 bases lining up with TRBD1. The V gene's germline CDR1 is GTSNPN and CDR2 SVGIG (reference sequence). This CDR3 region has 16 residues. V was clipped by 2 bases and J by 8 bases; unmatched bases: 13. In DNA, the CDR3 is TGTGCCTGGAGTCCCCGGGACAGGGCCTCGATGGATGAGCAGTTCTTC. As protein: CAWSPRDRASMDEQFF.

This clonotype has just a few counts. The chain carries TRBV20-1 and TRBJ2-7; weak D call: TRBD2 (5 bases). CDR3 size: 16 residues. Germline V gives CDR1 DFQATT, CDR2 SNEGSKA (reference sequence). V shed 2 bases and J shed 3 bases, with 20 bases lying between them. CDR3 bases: TGCAGTGCTAGACCCCGGGGAGCCGAGAGATTCTACGAGCAGTACTTC. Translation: CSARPRGAERFYEQYF.

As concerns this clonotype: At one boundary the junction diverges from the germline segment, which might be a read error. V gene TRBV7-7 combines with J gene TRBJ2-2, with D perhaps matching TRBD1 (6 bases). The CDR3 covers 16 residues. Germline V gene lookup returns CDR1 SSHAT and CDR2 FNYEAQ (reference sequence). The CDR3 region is CASSLPTGPNTGELFF. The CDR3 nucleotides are TGTGCTAGCAGCTTACCGACAGGCCCGAACACCGGGGAGCTGTTTTTT.

This CDR3 is CASSYSVTVYGYTF. CDR3 DNA: TGTGCCAGCAGTTACTCAGTGACAGTCTATGGCTACACCTTC. V usage is TRBV6-5 and J usage is TRBJ1-2; TRBD1 might be the D (5 bases). Germline assignment: CDR1 MNHEY and CDR2 SVGAGI. V was shortened by 0 bases and J by 4 bases, with 9 bases between the two germline ends. The CDR3 consists of 14 residues.

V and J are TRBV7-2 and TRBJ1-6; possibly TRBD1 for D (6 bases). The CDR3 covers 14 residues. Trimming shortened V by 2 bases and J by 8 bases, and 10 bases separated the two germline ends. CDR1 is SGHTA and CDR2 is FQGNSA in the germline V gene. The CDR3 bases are TGTGCCAGCAGCTTAATACAGGGATATTCACCCCTCCACTTT. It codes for CASSLIQGYSPLHF.

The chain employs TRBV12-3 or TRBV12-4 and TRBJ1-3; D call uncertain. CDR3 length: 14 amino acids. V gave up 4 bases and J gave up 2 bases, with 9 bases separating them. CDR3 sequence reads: CASSSGIAGNTIYF. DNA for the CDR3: TGTGCCAGCAGTTCGGGGATAGCTGGAAACACCATATATTTT.

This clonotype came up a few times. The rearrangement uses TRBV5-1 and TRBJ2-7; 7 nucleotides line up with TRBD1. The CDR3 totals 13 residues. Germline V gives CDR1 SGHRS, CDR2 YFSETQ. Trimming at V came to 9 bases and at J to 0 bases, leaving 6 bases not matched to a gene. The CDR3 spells CATSGGDSYEQYF. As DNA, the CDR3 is TGCGCCACCTCAGGGGGAGACTCCTACGAGCAGTACTTC.

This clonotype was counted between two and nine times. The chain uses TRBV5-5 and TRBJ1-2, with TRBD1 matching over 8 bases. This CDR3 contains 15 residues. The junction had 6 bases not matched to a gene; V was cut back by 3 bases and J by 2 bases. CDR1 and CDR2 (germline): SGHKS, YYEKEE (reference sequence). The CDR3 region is CASSSQQGGNYGYTF. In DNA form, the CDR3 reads TGTGCCAGCAGCTCCCAACAGGGGGGAAACTATGGCTACACCTTC.

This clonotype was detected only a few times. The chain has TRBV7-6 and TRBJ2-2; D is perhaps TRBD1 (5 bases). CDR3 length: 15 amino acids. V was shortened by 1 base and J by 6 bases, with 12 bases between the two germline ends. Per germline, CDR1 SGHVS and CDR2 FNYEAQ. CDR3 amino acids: CASSLGWGSAGELFF. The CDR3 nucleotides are TGTGCCAGCAGCTTAGGGTGGGGCAGCGCCGGGGAGCTGTTTTTT.

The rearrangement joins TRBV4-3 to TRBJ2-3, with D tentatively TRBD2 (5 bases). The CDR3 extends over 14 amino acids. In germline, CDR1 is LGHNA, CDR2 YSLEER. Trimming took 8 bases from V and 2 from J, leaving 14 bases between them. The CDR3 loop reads CASAGERNTDTQYF. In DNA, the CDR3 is TGCGCCAGCGCCGGGGAGCGGAACACAGATACGCAGTATTTT.

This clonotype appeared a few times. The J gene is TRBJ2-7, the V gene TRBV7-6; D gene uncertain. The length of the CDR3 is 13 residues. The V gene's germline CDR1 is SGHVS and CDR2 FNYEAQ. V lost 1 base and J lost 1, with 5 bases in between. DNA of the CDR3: TGTGCCAGCAGCTTAGAAGAGTCCTACGAGCAGTACTTC. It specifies CASSLEESYEQYF. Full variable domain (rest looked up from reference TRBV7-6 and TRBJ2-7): GAGVSQSPRYKVTKRGQDVALRCDPISGHVSLYWYRQALGQGPEFLTYFNYEAQQDKSGLPNDRFSAERPEGSISTLTIQRTEQRDSAMYRCASSLEESYEQYFGPGTRLTVT.

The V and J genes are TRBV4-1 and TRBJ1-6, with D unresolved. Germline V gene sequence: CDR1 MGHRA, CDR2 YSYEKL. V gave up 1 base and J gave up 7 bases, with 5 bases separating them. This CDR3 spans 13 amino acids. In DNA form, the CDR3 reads TGCGCCAGCAGCCAAGTTTGGAATTCACCCCTCCACTTT. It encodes CASSQVWNSPLHF.

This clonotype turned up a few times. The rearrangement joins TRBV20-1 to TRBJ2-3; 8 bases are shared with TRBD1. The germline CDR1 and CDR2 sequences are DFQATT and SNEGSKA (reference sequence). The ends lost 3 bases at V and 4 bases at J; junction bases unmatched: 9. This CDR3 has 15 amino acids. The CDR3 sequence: CSARPDRDLPDTQYF. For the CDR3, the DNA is TGCAGTGCTAGGCCGGACAGGGACCTTCCAGATACGCAGTATTTT.

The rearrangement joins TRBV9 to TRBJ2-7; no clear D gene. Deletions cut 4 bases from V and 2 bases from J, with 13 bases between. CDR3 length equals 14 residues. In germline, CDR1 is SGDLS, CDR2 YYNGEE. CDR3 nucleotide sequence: TGTGCCAGCAGCTACGCCCCGATACCCTACGAGCAGTACTTC. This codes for CASSYAPIPYEQYF.

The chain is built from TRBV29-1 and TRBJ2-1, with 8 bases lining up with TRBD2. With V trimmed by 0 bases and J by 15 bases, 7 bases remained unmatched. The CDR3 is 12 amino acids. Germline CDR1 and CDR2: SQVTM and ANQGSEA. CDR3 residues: CSVEDLAGPPFF. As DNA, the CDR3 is TGCAGCGTTGAAGATCTAGCGGGCCCGCCGTTCTTC.

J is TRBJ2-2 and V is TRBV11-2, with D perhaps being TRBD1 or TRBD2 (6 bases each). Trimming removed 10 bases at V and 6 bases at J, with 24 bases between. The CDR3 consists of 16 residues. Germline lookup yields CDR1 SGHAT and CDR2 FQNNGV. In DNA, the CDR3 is TGTGCCACCTACTCCCTGGAAGGGGGGTGGGCCGGGGAGCTGTTTTTT. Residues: CATYSLEGGWAGELFF.

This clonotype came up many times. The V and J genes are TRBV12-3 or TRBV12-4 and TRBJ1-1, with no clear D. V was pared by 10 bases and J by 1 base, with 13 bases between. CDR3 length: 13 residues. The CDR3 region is CATSPTPNTEAFF. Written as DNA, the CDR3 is TGTGCCACCAGCCCAACCCCGAACACTGAAGCTTTCTTT.

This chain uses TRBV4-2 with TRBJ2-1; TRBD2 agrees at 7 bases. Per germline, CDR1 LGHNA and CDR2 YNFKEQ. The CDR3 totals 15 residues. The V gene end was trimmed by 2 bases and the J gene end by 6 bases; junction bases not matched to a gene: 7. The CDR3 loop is CASSQREEGVNEQFF. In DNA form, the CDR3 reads TGTGCCAGCAGCCAACGGGAGGAAGGGGTCAATGAGCAGTTCTTC.

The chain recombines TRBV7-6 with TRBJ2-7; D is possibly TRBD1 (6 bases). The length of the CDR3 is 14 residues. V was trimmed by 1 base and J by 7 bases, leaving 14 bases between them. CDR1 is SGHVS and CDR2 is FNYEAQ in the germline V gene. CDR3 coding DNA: TGTGCCAGCAGCTTAGTACAGGGTTCGGGGGAGCAGTACTTC. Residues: CASSLVQGSGEQYF.

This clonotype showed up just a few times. CDR3 bases: TGCAGTGCTAGAGATATCGATCTCACCTACGAGCAGTACTTC. It encodes CSARDIDLTYEQYF. V is TRBV20-1 and J is TRBJ2-7, with unresolved D. The V end lost 0 bases, the J end lost 2 bases, and 11 bases lay between the germline ends. The CDR3 has 14 amino acids. Germline loops: CDR1 DFQATT, CDR2 SNEGSKA (reference sequence).

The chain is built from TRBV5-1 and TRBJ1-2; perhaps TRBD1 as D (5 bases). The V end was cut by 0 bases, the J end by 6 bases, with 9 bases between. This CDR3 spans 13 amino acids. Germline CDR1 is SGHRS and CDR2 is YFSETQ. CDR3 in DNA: TGCGCCAGCAGCTTGGAAGGGGCAGATGGCTACACCTTC. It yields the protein CASSLEGADGYTF.

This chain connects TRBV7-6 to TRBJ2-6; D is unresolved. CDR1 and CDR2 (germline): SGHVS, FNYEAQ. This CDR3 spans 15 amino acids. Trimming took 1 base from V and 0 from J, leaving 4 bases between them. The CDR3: CASSLGSSGANVLTF. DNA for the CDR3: TGTGCCAGCAGCTTAGGAAGCTCTGGGGCCAACGTCCTGACTTTC.

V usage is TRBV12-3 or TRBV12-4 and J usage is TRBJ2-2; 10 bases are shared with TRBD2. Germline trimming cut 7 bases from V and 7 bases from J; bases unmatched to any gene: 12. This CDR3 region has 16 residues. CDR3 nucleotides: TGTGCCAGCACCCACGGGACTAGCGCAGGCAGCGGGGAGCTGTTTTTT. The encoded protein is CASTHGTSAGSGELFF.